Presented here are 12 T cell receptor beta chains from one specimen sequenced in a study of technical replicates of blood from several donors. The repertoire was sequenced with immunoSEQ multiplex PCR; TCRdb's copy has only in-frame clones and lacks some. The sample yields over 60,000 clones, nearly 90% seen once. The sequenced material came from PBMCs. The receptors derive from a human donor in good health. Some clones in this sample may be carry-over from other donors' samples.

The chain employs TRBV5-1 and TRBJ2-1; 9 nucleotides align to TRBD1. The germline V gene has CDR1 SGHRS and CDR2 YFSETQ. V lost 4 bases to trimming and J lost 6 bases; unmatched junction nucleotides: 5. This CDR3 is 14 amino acids long. The CDR3 DNA follows: TGCGCCAGCAGCCACCAGACAGGGGGCAATGAGCAGTTCTTC. Its protein product is CASSHQTGGNEQFF.

The chain joins TRBV11-2 to TRBJ2-5; D is unresolved. From germline, CDR1 is SGHAT and CDR2 FQNNGV. Trimming pared 4 bases from V and 5 bases from J, leaving 11 bases between. This CDR3 comprises 13 residues. The CDR3 region is CASSWAGYETQYF. In nucleotides, the CDR3 is TGTGCCAGCAGCTGGGCAGGATACGAGACCCAGTACTTC. The whole variable domain, filled in from reference TRBV11-2 and TRBJ2-5, reads EAGVAQSPRYKIIEKRQSVAFWCNPISGHATLYWYQQILGQGPKLLIQFQNNGVVDDSQLPKDRFSAERLKGVDSTLKIQPAKLEDSAVYLCASSWAGYETQYFGPGTRLLVL.

The CDR3, as DNA: TGCGCCAGCACCCAAATCAAGACAGGGGGCGGTACCGGGGAGCTGTTTTTT. This sequence encodes CASTQIKTGGGTGELFF. The rearrangement uses TRBV5-1 and TRBJ2-2, with 10 bases that match TRBD1. J gave up 5 bases and V 6 bases, and 13 bases lay outside the gene matches. This CDR3 is built from 17 residues. Germline CDR1 is SGHRS and CDR2 is YFSETQ.

The chain combines TRBV19 with TRBJ1-5; no definite D call. This CDR3 contains 14 residues. Trimming removed 6 bases from V and 4 bases from J, with 13 bases in between. CDR1 and CDR2 (germline): LNHDA, SQIVND (reference sequence). CDR3 DNA sequence: TGTGCCAGTAGCCTGACAAACCTGAATCAGCCCCAGCATTTT. Translation gives CASSLTNLNQPQHF.

CDR3 nucleotides: TGTGCCAGCAGTTACTCGAGACCAGCGGAAAACTACGAGCAGTACTTC. This sequence encodes CASSYSRPAENYEQYF. The V gene is TRBV6-6, the J gene TRBJ2-7; D is perhaps TRBD2 (5 bases). The CDR3 runs 16 residues. CDR1 is MNHNY and CDR2 is SVGAGI in the germline V gene (reference sequence). Trimming shortened V by 0 bases and J by 3 bases, and 15 bases separated the two germline ends.

The chain employs TRBV5-1 and TRBJ2-2; D uncertain. The V end was cut by 0 bases, the J end by 5 bases, with 8 bases between. CDR1 is SGHRS and CDR2 is YFSETQ in the germline V gene. This CDR3 is built from 14 residues. DNA for the CDR3: TGCGCCAGCAGCTTGGATCTTTTTACCGGGGAGCTGTTTTTT. Protein sequence: CASSLDLFTGELFF.

This rearrangement joins TRBV6-6 to TRBJ1-5; D is possibly TRBD1 (5 bases). The CDR3 has 13 amino acids. Germline CDR1 MNHNY, CDR2 SVGAGI (reference sequence). V lost 6 bases to trimming and J lost 4 bases, with 10 bases between them. The CDR3, as DNA: TGTGCCAGCAGACGACAGACTAATCAGCCCCAGCATTTT. Its translation is CASRRQTNQPQHF.

This sequence joins TRBV28 and TRBJ2-7; 10 positions match TRBD1. The CDR3 runs 15 residues. The germline gives CDR1 MDHEN, CDR2 SYDVKM. V gave up 7 bases and J gave up 7 bases; unmatched junction bases: 13. CDR3 protein: CASTLGGTGALEQYF. The DNA for the CDR3 is TGTGCCAGCACCCTAGGTGGGACAGGGGCCTTGGAGCAGTACTTC.

This rearrangement joins TRBV6-5 to TRBJ2-1; TRBD1 might be the D (5 bases). V was clipped by 2 bases and J by 8 bases, with 13 bases between them. The germline V gene has CDR1 MNHEY and CDR2 SVGAGI. The CDR3 runs to 14 residues. The CDR3 DNA follows: TGTGCCAGCAGTTACAGGGGCAGTGTCTATGAGCAGTTCTTC. It is translated as CASSYRGSVYEQFF.

J is TRBJ1-3 and V is TRBV30; tentative D call: TRBD1 (5 bases). The germline gives CDR1 GTSNPN, CDR2 SVGIG (reference sequence). The germline V and J ends were trimmed by 2 bases and 2 bases, with 10 bases remaining between them. The CDR3 has 14 amino acids. CDR3 amino acids: CAWSLGVAGNTIYF. CDR3 in DNA: TGTGCCTGGAGTCTAGGGGTCGCTGGAAACACCATATATTTT.

This chain joins TRBV6-5 and TRBJ2-1, with 10 bases that match TRBD2. The CDR3 is 16 residues long. Germline trimming cut 2 bases from V and 6 bases from J; bases unmatched to any gene: 7. Germline V gives CDR1 MNHEY, CDR2 SVGAGI. The DNA of the CDR3 is TGTGCCAGCAGTTACGACCTAGCGGGAGCAACCAATGAGCAGTTCTTC. Translation: CASSYDLAGATNEQFF.

V is TRBV5-1 and J is TRBJ1-2, with 7 bases fitting TRBD1. The V gene's germline CDR1 is SGHRS and CDR2 YFSETQ. J gave up 8 bases and V 3 bases, and 10 bases lay outside the gene matches. The CDR3 runs 14 residues. CDR3: CASSWGQSQGGYTF. CDR3 in DNA: TGCGCCAGCAGCTGGGGACAGTCCCAGGGGGGCTACACCTTC.